The rows below give T cell receptor beta chains drawn from one sample of a study of CXCR3-negative and CXCR3-positive naive CD8 T cells. From the 5' RACE reads, TCRdb lists one entry per CDR3 protein and no DNA. There are just under 65,000 distinct CDR3 sequences in the sample, with around 5% held by the top ten. What was sequenced was naive CXCR3+ CD8+ T cells from blood. These TCRs come from a human donor in good health. Some clones in this sample may be carry-over from other donors' samples. CDR3s include the opening cysteine and the closing phenylalanine or tryptophan.

v_call,j_call,cdr3_aa
TRBV28,TRBJ2-7,CASSWGGDSYEQYF
TRBV6-4,TRBJ1-1,CASSEGPGALNTEAFF
TRBV7-2,TRBJ2-7,CASSLELAGTYEQYF
TRBV15,TRBJ2-1,CATSRRRDNEQFF
TRBV5-1,TRBJ2-1,CASSGSGAYNEQFF
TRBV19,TRBJ2-5,CASSPSGLQETQYF
TRBV6-1,TRBJ2-7,CASSLWRGNTYEQYF
TRBV10-3,TRBJ2-7,CAIREREGSYEQYF
TRBV20-1,TRBJ2-2,CSARLQGLTGELFF
TRBV29-1,TRBJ2-7,CSVEVSSYEQYF
TRBV29-1,TRBJ2-1,CSVEVDDRVGQFF
TRBV19,TRBJ1-1,CASSPGGFTEAFF
TRBV7-2,TRBJ2-5,CASALRIGTGLVQETQYF
TRBV27,TRBJ2-1,CASSPEWRERQFF
TRBV7-9,TRBJ2-1,CASSEPTSNEQFF
TRBV15,TRBJ1-2,CATSSSDQNYGYTF
TRBV14,TRBJ2-7,CASSHYSYEQYF
TRBV28,TRBJ1-4,CASSSSGIVLEKLFF
TRBV7-9,TRBJ2-1,CASSPRTGENEQFF
TRBV29-1,TRBJ2-2,CSASGTAGELFF